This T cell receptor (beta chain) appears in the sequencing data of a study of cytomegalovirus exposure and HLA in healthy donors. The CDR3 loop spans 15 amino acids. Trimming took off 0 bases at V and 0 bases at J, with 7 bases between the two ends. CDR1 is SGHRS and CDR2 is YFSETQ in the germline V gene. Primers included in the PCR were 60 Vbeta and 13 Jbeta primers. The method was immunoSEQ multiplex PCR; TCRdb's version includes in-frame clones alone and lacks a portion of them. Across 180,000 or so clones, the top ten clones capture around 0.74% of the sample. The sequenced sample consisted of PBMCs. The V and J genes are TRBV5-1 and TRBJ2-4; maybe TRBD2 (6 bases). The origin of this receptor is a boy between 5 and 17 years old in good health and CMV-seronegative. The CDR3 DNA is TGCGCCAGCAGCTTGGGGGGACTAGCCAAAAACATTCAGTACTTC. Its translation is CASSLGGLAKNIQYF.